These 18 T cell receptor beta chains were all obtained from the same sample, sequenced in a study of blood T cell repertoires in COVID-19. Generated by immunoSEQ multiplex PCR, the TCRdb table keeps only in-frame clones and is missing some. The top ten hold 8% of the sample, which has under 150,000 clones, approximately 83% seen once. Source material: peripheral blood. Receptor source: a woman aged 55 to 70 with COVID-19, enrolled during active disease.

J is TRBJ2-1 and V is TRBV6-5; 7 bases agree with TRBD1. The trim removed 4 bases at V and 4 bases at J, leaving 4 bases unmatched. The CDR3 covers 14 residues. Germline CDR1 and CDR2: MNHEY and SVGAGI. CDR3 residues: CASSSRDRYNEQFF. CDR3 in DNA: TGTGCCAGCAGTTCCCGGGACAGATACAATGAGCAGTTCTTC.

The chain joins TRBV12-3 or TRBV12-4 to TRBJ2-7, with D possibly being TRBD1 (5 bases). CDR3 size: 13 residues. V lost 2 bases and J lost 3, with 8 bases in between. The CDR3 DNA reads TGTGCCAGCAGTTTAAACAGGTTCTACGAGCAGTACTTC. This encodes CASSLNRFYEQYF.

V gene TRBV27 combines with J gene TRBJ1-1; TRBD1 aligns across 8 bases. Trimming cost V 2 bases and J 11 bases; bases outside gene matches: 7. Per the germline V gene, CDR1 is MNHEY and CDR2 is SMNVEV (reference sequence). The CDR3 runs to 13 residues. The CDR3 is CASSLGQGMRAFF. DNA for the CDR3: TGTGCCAGCAGTTTAGGACAGGGAATGAGGGCTTTCTTT.

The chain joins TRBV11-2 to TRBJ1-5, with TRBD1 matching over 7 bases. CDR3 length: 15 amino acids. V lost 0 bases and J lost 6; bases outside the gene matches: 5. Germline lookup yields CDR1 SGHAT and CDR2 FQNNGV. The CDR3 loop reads CASSLDAGGSQPQHF. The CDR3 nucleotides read TGTGCCAGCAGCTTAGATGCAGGGGGTAGTCAGCCCCAGCATTTT.

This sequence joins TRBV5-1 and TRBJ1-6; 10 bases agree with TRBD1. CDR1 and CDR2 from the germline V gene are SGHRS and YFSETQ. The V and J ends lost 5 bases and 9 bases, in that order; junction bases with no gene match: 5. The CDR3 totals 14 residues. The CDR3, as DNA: TGCGCCAGCAGACCCGGGACAGGGGTTTCACCCCTCCACTTT. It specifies CASRPGTGVSPLHF.

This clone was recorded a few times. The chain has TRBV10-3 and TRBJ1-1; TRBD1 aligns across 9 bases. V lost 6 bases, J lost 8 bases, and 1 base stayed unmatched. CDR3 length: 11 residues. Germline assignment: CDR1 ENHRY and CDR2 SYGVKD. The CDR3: CAIRGTGEAFF. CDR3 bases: TGTGCCATCAGGGGGACAGGGGAAGCTTTCTTT.

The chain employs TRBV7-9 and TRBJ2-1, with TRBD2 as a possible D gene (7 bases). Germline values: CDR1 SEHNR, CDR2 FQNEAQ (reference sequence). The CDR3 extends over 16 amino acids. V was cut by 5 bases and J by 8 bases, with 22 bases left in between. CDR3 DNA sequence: TGTGCCAGCAGCCCAAGGGGGGGGCCGCCGTTCGATGAGCAGTTCTTC. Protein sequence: CASSPRGGPPFDEQFF.

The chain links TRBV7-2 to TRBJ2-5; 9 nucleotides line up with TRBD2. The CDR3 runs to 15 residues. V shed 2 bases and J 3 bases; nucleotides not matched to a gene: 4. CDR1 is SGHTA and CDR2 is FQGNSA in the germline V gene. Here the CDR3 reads CASSLSSGVEETQYF. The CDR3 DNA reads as TGTGCCAGCAGCTTATCTAGCGGGGTCGAAGAGACCCAGTACTTC.

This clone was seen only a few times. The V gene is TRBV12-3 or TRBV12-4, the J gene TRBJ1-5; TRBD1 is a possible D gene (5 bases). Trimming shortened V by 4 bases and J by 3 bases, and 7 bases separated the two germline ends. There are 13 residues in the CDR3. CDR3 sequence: CASSSGFNQPQHF. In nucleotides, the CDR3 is TGTGCCAGCAGTTCAGGGTTCAATCAGCCCCAGCATTTT.

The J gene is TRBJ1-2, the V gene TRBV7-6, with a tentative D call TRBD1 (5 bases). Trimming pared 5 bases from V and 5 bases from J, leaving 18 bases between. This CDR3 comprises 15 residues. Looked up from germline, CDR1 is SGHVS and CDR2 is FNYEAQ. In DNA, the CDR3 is TGTGCCAGCAGCCAACAGGCATACACATCGTATGGCTACACCTTC. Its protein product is CASSQQAYTSYGYTF.

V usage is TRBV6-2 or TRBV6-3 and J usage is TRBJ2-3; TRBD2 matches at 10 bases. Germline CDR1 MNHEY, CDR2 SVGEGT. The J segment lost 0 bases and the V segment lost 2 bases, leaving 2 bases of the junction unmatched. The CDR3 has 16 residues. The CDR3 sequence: CASSYPTSGSTDTQYF. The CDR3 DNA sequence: TGTGCCAGCAGTTACCCGACTAGCGGGAGCACAGATACGCAGTATTTT.

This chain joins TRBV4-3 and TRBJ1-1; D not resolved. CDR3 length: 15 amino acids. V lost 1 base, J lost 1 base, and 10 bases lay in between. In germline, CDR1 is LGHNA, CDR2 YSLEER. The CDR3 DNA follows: TGCGCCAGCAGCCAAGTTCTAGTAGGGAACACTGAAGCTTTCTTT. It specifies CASSQVLVGNTEAFF.

The CDR3 nucleotides are TGTGCCAGCAGCTTAGAGACAGGGACCCCTTGGAATGAGCAGTTCTTC. It yields the protein CASSLETGTPWNEQFF. The chain is built from TRBV11-2 and TRBJ2-1, with TRBD1 matching over 7 bases. This CDR3 is built from 16 residues. The junction had 9 bases not matched to a gene; V was cut back by 0 bases and J by 7 bases. Germline-derived CDR1 and CDR2 are SGHAT and FQNNGV.

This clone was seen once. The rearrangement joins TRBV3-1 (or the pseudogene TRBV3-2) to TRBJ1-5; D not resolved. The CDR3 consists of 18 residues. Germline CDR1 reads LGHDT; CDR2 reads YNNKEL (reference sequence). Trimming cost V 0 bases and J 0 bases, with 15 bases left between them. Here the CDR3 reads CASSQDAPLRDSNQPQHF. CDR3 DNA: TGTGCCAGCAGCCAAGATGCCCCGTTGAGAGATAGCAATCAGCCCCAGCATTTT.

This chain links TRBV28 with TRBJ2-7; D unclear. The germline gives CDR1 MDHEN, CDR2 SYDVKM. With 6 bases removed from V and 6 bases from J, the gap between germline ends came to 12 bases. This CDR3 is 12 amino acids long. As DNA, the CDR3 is TGTGCCAGCAGGATCCGATCAGGCGAGCAGTACTTC. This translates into CASRIRSGEQYF.

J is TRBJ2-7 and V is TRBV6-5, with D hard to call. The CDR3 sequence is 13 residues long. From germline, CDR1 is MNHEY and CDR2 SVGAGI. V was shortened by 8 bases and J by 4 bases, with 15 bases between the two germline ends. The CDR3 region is CASSETTVYEQYF. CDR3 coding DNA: TGTGCCAGCTCAGAGACAACCGTTTACGAGCAGTACTTC.

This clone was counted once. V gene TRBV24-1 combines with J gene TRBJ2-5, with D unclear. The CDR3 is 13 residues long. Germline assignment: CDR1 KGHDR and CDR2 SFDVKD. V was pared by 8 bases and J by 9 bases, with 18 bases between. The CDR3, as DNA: TGTGCCACCACCTGCTCACCCCTCCGGGCCCAGTACTTC. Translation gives CATTCSPLRAQYF.

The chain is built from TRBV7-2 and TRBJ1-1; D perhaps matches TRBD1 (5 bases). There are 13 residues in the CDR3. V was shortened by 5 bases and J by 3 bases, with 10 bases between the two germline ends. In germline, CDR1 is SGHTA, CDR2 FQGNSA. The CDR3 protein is CASSRRADTEAFF. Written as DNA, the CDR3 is TGTGCCAGCAGCCGCAGGGCGGACACTGAAGCTTTCTTT.